This TCR beta chain was found in a study of T cell responses to AZD1222 COVID-19 vaccine. Produced via immunoSEQ multiplex PCR; TCRdb's table is partial and in-frame only. Altogether approximately 80,000 clones are present, roughly nine tenths being singletons, with the ten largest covering just over 30%. The V end was cut by 3 bases, the J end by 4 bases, with 3 bases between. This CDR3 is 12 amino acids long. Per the germline V gene, CDR1 is KGHDR and CDR2 is SFDVKD. V is TRBV24-1 and J is TRBJ1-5; D gene ambiguous. The receptor comes from an adult in good health. The sample here was peripheral blood, taken on day 0 of AZD1222 vaccination. This CDR3 reads CATSDQNQPQHF. CDR3 bases: TGTGCCACCAGTGATCAGAATCAGCCCCAGCATTTT.